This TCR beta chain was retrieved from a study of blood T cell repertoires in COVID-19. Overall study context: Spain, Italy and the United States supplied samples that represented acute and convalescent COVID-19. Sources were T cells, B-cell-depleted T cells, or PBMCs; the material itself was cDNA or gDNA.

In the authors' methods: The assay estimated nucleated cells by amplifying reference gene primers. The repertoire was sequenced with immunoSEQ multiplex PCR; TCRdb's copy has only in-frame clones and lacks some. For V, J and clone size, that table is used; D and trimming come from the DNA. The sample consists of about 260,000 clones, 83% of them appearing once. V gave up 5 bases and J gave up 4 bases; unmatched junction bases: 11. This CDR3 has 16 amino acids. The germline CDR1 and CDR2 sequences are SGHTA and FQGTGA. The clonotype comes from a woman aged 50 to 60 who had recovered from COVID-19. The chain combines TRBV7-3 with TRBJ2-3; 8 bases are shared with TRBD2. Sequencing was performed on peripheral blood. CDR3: CASSPGRGLEADTQYF. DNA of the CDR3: TGTGCCAGCAGCCCCGGGAGGGGACTAGAGGCAGATACGCAGTATTTT.